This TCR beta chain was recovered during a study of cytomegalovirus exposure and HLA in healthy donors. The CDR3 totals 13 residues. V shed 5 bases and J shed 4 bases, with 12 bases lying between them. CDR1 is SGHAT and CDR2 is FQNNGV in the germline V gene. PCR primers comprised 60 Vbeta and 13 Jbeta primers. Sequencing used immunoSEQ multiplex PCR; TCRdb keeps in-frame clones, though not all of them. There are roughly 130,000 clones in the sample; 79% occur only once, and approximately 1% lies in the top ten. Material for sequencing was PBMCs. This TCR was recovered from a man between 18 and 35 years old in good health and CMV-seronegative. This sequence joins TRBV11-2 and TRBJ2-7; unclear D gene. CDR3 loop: CASSRLQNYEQYF. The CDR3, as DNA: TGTGCCAGCAGCCGACTTCAGAATTACGAGCAGTACTTC. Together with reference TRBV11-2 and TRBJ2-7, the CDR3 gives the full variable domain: EAGVAQSPRYKIIEKRQSVAFWCNPISGHATLYWYQQILGQGPKLLIQFQNNGVVDDSQLPKDRFSAERLKGVDSTLKIQPAKLEDSAVYLCASSRLQNYEQYFGPGTRLTVT.